Below, 13 T cell receptor beta chains from the same sample are listed, as sequenced in a study. Via MiXCR, TCRdb re-called the RT-PCR reads, giving one row per CDR3 protein. The sample lists about 680,000 distinct CDR3 sequences, approximately 15% occurring once. Source material: memory CD4+ T cells from blood. These receptors came from a female donor in good health, serving as a healthy control.

In its sample, this clonotype was seen many times. This chain links TRBV24-1 with TRBJ1-6, with D maybe TRBD1 (6 bases). The length of the CDR3 is 14 residues. CDR1 and CDR2 from the germline V gene are KGHDR and SFDVKD. V was clipped by 12 bases and J by 7 bases, with 18 bases between them. CDR3: CASQEGGGNSPLHF. The CDR3, as DNA: TGTGCCTCCCAGGAGGGGGGCGGCAATTCACCCCTCCACTTT.

In this sample, this clonotype turned up once. J is TRBJ1-4 and V is TRBV3-1; D gene unclear. The germline V gene has CDR1 LGHDT and CDR2 YNNKEL (reference sequence). The CDR3 spans 15 residues. V was shortened by 2 bases and J by 10 bases, with 17 bases between the two germline ends. CDR3 sequence (DNA): TGTGCCAGCAGCCAATACCTCGTTACCGAGGGAAAACTGTTTTTT. This translates into CASSQYLVTEGKLFF.

In this sample, this clonotype turned up many times. The chain has TRBV6-5 and TRBJ1-3; D uncertain. The CDR3 has 14 residues. The V gene lost 2 bases and the J gene lost 1 base, with 6 bases spanning the gap. The V gene's germline CDR1 is MNHEY and CDR2 SVGAGI. The CDR3 sequence: CASSYRGSGNTIYF. The CDR3 nucleotides are TGTGCCAGCAGTTACCGCGGTTCTGGAAACACCATATATTTT.

This clonotype was counted many times. J is TRBJ2-7 and V is TRBV27; 12 bases map to TRBD2. The V segment lost 5 bases and the J segment 3 bases; nucleotides outside the gene matches: 2. The CDR3 runs to 14 residues. Germline V gene lookup returns CDR1 MNHEY and CDR2 SMNVEV (reference sequence). Written as DNA, the CDR3 is TGTGCCAGCAGTGCGGGACTAGCGGGCTACGAGCAGTACTTC. It encodes CASSAGLAGYEQYF.

This clonotype has a handful of counts. The chain recombines TRBV6-6 with TRBJ2-7; D is unresolved. V was cut by 5 bases and J by 1 base, with 12 bases left in between. CDR1 and CDR2 from the germline V gene are MNHNY and SVGAGI (reference sequence). CDR3 length: 14 residues. The chain's CDR3 is CASSTPVESYEQYF. For the CDR3, the DNA is TGTGCCAGCAGTACCCCGGTAGAGTCCTACGAGCAGTACTTC.

The rearrangement joins TRBV4-2 to TRBJ1-1, with D unresolved. The germline V gene encodes CDR1 LGHNA and CDR2 YNFKEQ. CDR3 length: 14 residues. V was clipped by 0 bases and J by 3 bases, with 8 bases between them. This CDR3 is CASSQDRGYTEAFF. DNA for the CDR3: TGTGCCAGCAGCCAAGATCGGGGTTACACTGAAGCTTTCTTT.

V gene TRBV7-8 combines with J gene TRBJ2-1, with D uncertain. Deletions cut 1 base from V and 8 bases from J, with 9 bases between. CDR1 and CDR2 (germline): SGHVS, FQNEAQ. This CDR3 contains 13 residues. CDR3 protein: CASSLGAWYEQFF. As DNA, the CDR3 is TGTGCCAGCAGCTTAGGGGCCTGGTATGAGCAGTTCTTC.

The table lists this clonotype with a few counts. V gene TRBV9 combines with J gene TRBJ2-6, with D perhaps matching TRBD1 (6 bases). This CDR3 has 19 residues. Trimming cost V 7 bases and J 0 bases, with 23 bases left between them. Germline CDR1 reads SGDLS; CDR2 reads YYNGEE. In nucleotides, the CDR3 is TGTGCCAGCGGGGCAACTAGGGGGATCAGCAGCTCTGGGGCCAACGTCCTGACTTTC. Protein sequence: CASGATRGISSSGANVLTF.

V is TRBV20-1 and J is TRBJ2-3, with 12 nucleotides matching TRBD1. Germline V gene lookup returns CDR1 DFQATT and CDR2 SNEGSKA (reference sequence). Trimming removed 2 bases from V and 7 bases from J; junction bases left unmatched: 4. The CDR3 covers 14 residues. The CDR3 sequence is CSARHGTGGYTQYF. As DNA, the CDR3 is TGCAGTGCTAGACATGGGACAGGGGGCTATACGCAGTATTTT.

This chain's CDR3 is CASSLDFSVVYEQYF. CDR3 nucleotides: TGTGCCAGCAGCTTGGATTTTTCTGTCGTCTACGAGCAGTACTTC. V is TRBV5-8 and J is TRBJ2-7; D is undetermined. With 0 bases removed from V and 3 bases from J, the gap between germline ends came to 13 bases. CDR3 length: 15 amino acids. Looked up from germline, CDR1 is SGHTS and CDR2 is YDEGEE.

The V gene is TRBV5-4, the J gene TRBJ2-5; D tentatively reads TRBD1 or TRBD2 (5 bases each). CDR3 size: 14 residues. V gave up 4 bases and J gave up 9 bases, with 19 bases separating them. Per germline, CDR1 SGHNT and CDR2 YYREEE (reference sequence). The CDR3 DNA sequence: TGTGCCAGCAGCACTCCCACAGGAGGAGAAGCCCAGTACTTC. Translation: CASSTPTGGEAQYF.

This clonotype was counted a few times. CDR3 nucleotides: TGCAGTGCTAGTGGGACAGGGCTTACCTATGGCTACACCTTC. It encodes CSASGTGLTYGYTF. V usage is TRBV20-1 and J usage is TRBJ1-2; 9 nucleotides agree with TRBD1. V shed 3 bases, J shed 4 bases, and the junction held 6 bases outside the gene matches. The CDR3 length is 14 residues. Per germline, CDR1 DFQATT and CDR2 SNEGSKA (reference sequence).

In its sample, this clonotype was seen many times. The chain's CDR3 is CASSLFDTPGGAFF. The DNA of the CDR3 is TGTGCCAGCAGTCTCTTCGATACTCCGGGAGGGGCTTTCTTT. The V and J genes are TRBV6-5 and TRBJ1-1, with D unclear. This CDR3 spans 14 amino acids. Germline lookup yields CDR1 MNHEY and CDR2 SVGAGI. V was clipped by 5 bases and J by 11 bases, with 21 bases between them.